Below are 18 T cell receptor beta chains sequenced from a single sample in a study of early T cells in non-severe SARS-CoV-2 infection. TCRdb re-derived calls from the 5' RACE reads in MiXCR, one entry per CDR3 protein. The sample holds approximately 75,000 distinct CDR3 sequences, 14% seen once. Sequencing used whole blood, obtained at baseline. These receptors were collected from an adult who was a healthcare worker with PCR-confirmed SARS-CoV-2 infection or an uninfected control (not recorded which).

This clonotype has at least ten counts. The chain couples TRBV28 to TRBJ2-7, with unresolved D. The germline V gene encodes CDR1 MDHEN and CDR2 SYDVKM. V was shortened by 10 bases and J by 3 bases, with 7 bases between the two germline ends. The CDR3 sequence is 10 residues long. The CDR3 loop is CATRFYEQYF. DNA for the CDR3: TGTGCCACCCGATTCTACGAGCAGTACTTC.

The sample holds a few counts of this clonotype. The CDR3 region has the DNA TGTGCCAGCAGCCGCGGGACTAGCCAGTTCTTC. This sequence encodes CASSRGTSQFF. This chain joins TRBV7-3 and TRBJ2-1; 9 bases map to TRBD2. The ends lost 5 bases at V and 13 bases at J; junction bases unmatched: 3. There are 11 residues in the CDR3. Germline assignment: CDR1 SGHTA and CDR2 FQGTGA.

This clonotype was recorded at least ten times. V gene TRBV9 combines with J gene TRBJ1-3; D uncertain. Germline values: CDR1 SGDLS, CDR2 YYNGEE. This CDR3 comprises 15 residues. Trimming took 1 base from V and 4 from J, leaving 12 bases between them. CDR3 nucleotides: TGTGCCAGCAGCGTAATAGGAGGCCCAGGAAACACCATATATTTT. It codes for CASSVIGGPGNTIYF.

The rearrangement links TRBV29-1 to TRBJ2-7; no clear D. The V and J ends lost 7 bases and 4 bases respectively, with 11 bases between them. There are 11 residues in the CDR3. Per germline, CDR1 SQVTM and CDR2 ANQGSEA. The DNA for the CDR3 is TGCAGCGCCGGCGGAGTTTACGAGCAGTACTTC. The encoded protein is CSAGGVYEQYF.

The chain employs TRBV20-1 and TRBJ2-7; 8 positions match TRBD2. V lost 3 bases and J lost 0; bases outside the gene matches: 4. This CDR3 contains 14 residues. Germline V gene lookup returns CDR1 DFQATT and CDR2 SNEGSKA (reference sequence). For the CDR3, the DNA is TGCAGTGCTAGCGGGAGGGCCTCCTCCTACGAGCAGTACTTC. This codes for CSASGRASSYEQYF.

This clonotype showed up just a few times. V gene TRBV29-1 combines with J gene TRBJ2-2; D gene uncertain. Germline loops: CDR1 SQVTM, CDR2 ANQGSEA. V lost 6 bases, J lost 5 bases, and 10 bases lay in between. CDR3 length: 12 residues. The CDR3 DNA reads as TGCAGCGTCGGAGACCGGACCGGGGAGCTGTTTTTT. Its protein is CSVGDRTGELFF.

The chain employs TRBV12-3 or TRBV12-4 and TRBJ1-5; D is uncertain. The CDR3 consists of 13 residues. Trimming stripped 6 bases from V and 2 bases from J, with 8 bases between. CDR3 sequence reads: CASRVGGNQPQHF. CDR3 nucleotide sequence: TGTGCCAGCAGGGTGGGAGGCAATCAGCCCCAGCATTTT.

V gene TRBV6-5 combines with J gene TRBJ2-7, with 10 bases matching TRBD1. V dropped 6 bases and J dropped 6; count of bases not matched to a gene: 5. This CDR3 contains 13 residues. CDR1 MNHEY and CDR2 SVGAGI come from the germline V gene. CDR3 protein: CASRARQGAEQYF. The CDR3, as DNA: TGTGCCAGCAGAGCCCGACAGGGGGCCGAGCAGTACTTC.

This clonotype was recorded a few times. The gene calls are TRBV7-6 and TRBJ2-1; 10 bases fit TRBD2. The CDR3 totals 17 residues. Germline CDR1 SGHVS, CDR2 FNYEAQ. V was pared by 1 base and J by 5 bases, with 8 bases of the junction left unmatched. The CDR3 sequence is CASSLVPSGRSHNEQFF. The CDR3 DNA sequence: TGTGCCAGCAGCTTAGTTCCTAGCGGGAGATCGCACAATGAGCAGTTCTTC.

J is TRBJ2-3 and V is TRBV5-1; tentative D call: TRBD1 (6 bases). Germline V gene data show CDR1 as SGHRS and CDR2 as YFSETQ. This CDR3 region has 13 residues. V dropped 3 bases and J dropped 4 bases, with 9 bases sitting between them. The CDR3 DNA reads TGCGCCAGCAGCTCACAGGGCCCAGATACGCAGTATTTT. This encodes CASSSQGPDTQYF. The variable domain in full, with the rest retrieved from reference TRBV5-1 and TRBJ2-3, is KAGVTQTPRYLIKTRGQQVTLSCSPISGHRSVSWYQQTPGQGLQFLFEYFSETQRNKGNFPGRFSGRQFSNSRSEMNVSTLELGDSALYLCASSSQGPDTQYFGPGTRLTVL.

This clonotype was recorded many times. V and J are TRBV7-2 and TRBJ2-1; D ambiguous. V lost 5 bases and J 2 bases, leaving 10 bases between the germline ends. The CDR3 is 14 amino acids. Per the germline V gene, CDR1 is SGHTA and CDR2 is FQGNSA. Written as DNA, the CDR3 is TGTGCCAGCAGCCAGAGCCTCACCTACAATGAGCAGTTCTTC. Protein sequence: CASSQSLTYNEQFF.

This clonotype was seen repeatedly, ten times or more. The chain employs TRBV7-2 and TRBJ2-1; D is perhaps TRBD2 (6 bases). The germline CDR1 and CDR2 sequences are SGHTA and FQGNSA. The CDR3 extends over 13 amino acids. Trimming removed 5 bases at V and 8 bases at J, with 13 bases between. The CDR3 nucleotides read TGTGCCAGCAGCCCGGGAAGCGGGCATGAGCAGTTCTTC. Translating it yields CASSPGSGHEQFF.

This clonotype was seen ten or more times. The chain recombines TRBV2 with TRBJ2-3; TRBD1 matches at 9 bases. J gave up 2 bases and V 5 bases, and 8 bases lay outside the gene matches. The germline V gene encodes CDR1 SNHLY and CDR2 FYNNEI. CDR3 size: 16 residues. CDR3 DNA sequence: TGTGCCAGCAGTCTGGGACAGGGAGGATTCACAGATACGCAGTATTTT. This translates into CASSLGQGGFTDTQYF.

This clonotype has just a few counts. V usage is TRBV28 and J usage is TRBJ2-3; D is ambiguous. This CDR3 region has 14 residues. The germline V gene encodes CDR1 MDHEN and CDR2 SYDVKM. V was shortened by 3 bases and J by 4 bases, with 11 bases between the two germline ends. The CDR3 DNA follows: TGTGCCAGCAGTTTTCAGGTTTTAGCAGATACGCAGTATTTT. This gives the protein CASSFQVLADTQYF.

This clonotype was detected only a few times. This chain connects TRBV23-1 to TRBJ2-1, with D perhaps TRBD2 (6 bases). TRBV23-1 is an ORF for which the function is uncertain. V was clipped by 2 bases and J by 3 bases, with 14 bases between them. The CDR3 covers 16 residues. The CDR3 region has the DNA TGCGCCAGCAGTCAAGTGGAGGGGAGAAGCTACAATGAGCAGTTCTTC. Its protein product is CASSQVEGRSYNEQFF.

This clonotype has a handful of counts. The chain joins TRBV5-1 to TRBJ2-1; 8 nucleotides match TRBD2. The V segment lost 1 base and the J segment 6 bases; nucleotides outside the gene matches: 9. CDR1 is SGHRS and CDR2 is YFSETQ in the germline V gene. The CDR3 has 16 amino acids. DNA for the CDR3: TGCGCCAGCAGCTTGCAGATCTCCGGGACTAGCAATGAGCAGTTCTTC. It codes for CASSLQISGTSNEQFF.

This clonotype was counted at least ten times. The gene calls are TRBV11-1 and TRBJ2-4; TRBD2 aligns across 7 bases. The V gene end was trimmed by 4 bases and the J gene end by 0 bases; junction bases not matched to a gene: 3. The CDR3 sequence is 15 residues long. Germline CDR1 and CDR2: SGHAT and FQDESV (reference sequence). The CDR3 DNA reads as TGTGCCAGCAGCTGGGTAGCGGGAGCCAAAAACATTCAGTACTTC. It codes for CASSWVAGAKNIQYF. The full variable domain, its missing parts supplied by reference TRBV11-1 and TRBJ2-4, is EAEVAQSPRYKITEKSQAVAFWCDPISGHATLYWYRQILGQGPELLVQFQDESVVDDSQLPKDRFSAERLKGVDSTLKIQPAELGDSAMYLCASSWVAGAKNIQYFGAGTRLSVL.

The chain couples TRBV20-1 to TRBJ2-5, with TRBD2 matching over 11 bases. Germline CDR1 reads DFQATT; CDR2 reads SNEGSKA (reference sequence). V trimming: 0 bases; J trimming: 4 bases; junction bases outside the gene matches: 7. The CDR3 loop spans 16 amino acids. CDR3 loop: CSARDLLAGDGETQYF. The CDR3 nucleotides read TGCAGTGCTAGAGATTTACTAGCGGGAGATGGAGAGACCCAGTACTTC.